This TCR beta chain was sequenced in a study of CD8 T cells in ankylosing spondylitis (TCRdb year 2017). With regard to the full study: To find TCR variants linked to disease, the study profiled T cell receptor beta repertoires in ankylosing spondylitis patients and healthy donors. Peripheral blood samples were taken, and synovial fluid was additionally collected from ankylosing spondylitis patients. The full study cohort was made up of about two dozen ankylosing spondylitis patients and 108 healthy donors.

After removal of 6 bases from V and 6 bases from J, the junction retains 4 bases not matched to a gene. From cysteine to phenylalanine, the CDR3 is 12 amino acids long. The entry retains the CDR3 DNA only, 36 bases that are in frame from base 1. Broad study findings and their caveats: The disease-linked clones were reported as significantly enriched in matched synovial fluid samples from ankylosing spondylitis patients. A TCR beta motif of 8 or 9 highly homologous amino acid variants appeared characteristic of blood from ankylosing spondylitis patients. Some motif variants were previously reported in synovial fluid and blood of reactive arthritis patients, suggesting common disease-initiation mechanisms. The disease-linked clones had a CD8+ phenotype and were found at relatively low frequencies in peripheral blood.

This clonotype was counted a few times. What this receptor recognizes is not known. Base qualities are missing; no much larger clone stands one base away. The sequencer listed for this sample is Illumina HiSeq 2500. Quantitative 5'-RACE with molecular barcodes was used to prepare TCR beta libraries. Concerning the study's data processing: A new computational method based on a probabilistic model of VDJ rearrangement was used to identify disease-linked TCR variants. Through fastp at Q25 and MiXCR, TCRdb rebuilt clones from the public reads, retaining in-frame beta chains. When rows share a CDR3 protein, they turn into one entry using the most common DNA and genes. The V and J calls follow TCRdb's processing rather than the paper's. The table for this sample lists approximately 130,000 distinct CDR3 sequences; roughly 10% of them were counted only once. The leading ten clones occupy 3.5% to 5% of the sample.

The receptor chain draws on TRBV12-3 or TRBV12-4 and TRBJ2-7; 8 central nucleotides agree with TRBD1. This sequence originates from a female donor with ankylosing spondylitis or in good health (not recorded which). Sequencing was carried out using blood, either unsorted or a sorted T cell fraction (not recorded which). The CDR3 region reads CASSQGAREQYF. The DNA sequence is TGTGCCAGCAGCCAGGGGGCCCGCGAGCAGTACTTC.